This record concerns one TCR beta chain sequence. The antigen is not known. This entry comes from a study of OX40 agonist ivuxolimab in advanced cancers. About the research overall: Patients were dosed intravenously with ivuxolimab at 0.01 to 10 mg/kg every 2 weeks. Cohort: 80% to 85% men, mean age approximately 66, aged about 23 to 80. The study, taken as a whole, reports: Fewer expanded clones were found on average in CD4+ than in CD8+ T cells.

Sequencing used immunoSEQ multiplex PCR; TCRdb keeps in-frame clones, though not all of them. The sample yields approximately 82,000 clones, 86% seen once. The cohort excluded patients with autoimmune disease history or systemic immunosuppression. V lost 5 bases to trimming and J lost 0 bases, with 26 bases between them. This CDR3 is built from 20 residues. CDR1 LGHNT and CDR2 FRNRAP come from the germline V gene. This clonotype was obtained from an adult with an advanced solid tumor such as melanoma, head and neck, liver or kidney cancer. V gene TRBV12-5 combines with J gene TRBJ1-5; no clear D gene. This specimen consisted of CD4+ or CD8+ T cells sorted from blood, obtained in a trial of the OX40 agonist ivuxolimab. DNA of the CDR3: TGTGCTAGTGGTCAACCCCGACGGAAGGTCATCCTTTCTAGCAATCAGCCCCAGCATTTT. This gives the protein CASGQPRRKVILSSNQPQHF.